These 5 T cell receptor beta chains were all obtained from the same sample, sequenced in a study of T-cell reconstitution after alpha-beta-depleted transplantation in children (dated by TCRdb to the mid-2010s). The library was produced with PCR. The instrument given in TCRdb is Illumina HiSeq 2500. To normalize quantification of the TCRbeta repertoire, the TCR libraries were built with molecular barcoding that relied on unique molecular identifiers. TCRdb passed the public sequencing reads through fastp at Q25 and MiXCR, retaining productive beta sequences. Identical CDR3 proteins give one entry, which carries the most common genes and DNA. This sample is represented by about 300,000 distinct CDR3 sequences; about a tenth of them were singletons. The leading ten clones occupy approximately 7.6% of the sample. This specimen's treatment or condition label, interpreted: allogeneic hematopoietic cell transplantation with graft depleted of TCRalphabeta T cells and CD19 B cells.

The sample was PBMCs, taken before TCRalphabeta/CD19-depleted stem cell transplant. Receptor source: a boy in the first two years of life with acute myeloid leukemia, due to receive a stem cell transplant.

DNA for the CDR3: TGTGCCAGCAGTCGGACAGGGCGCCACGACGAGCAGTACTTC. This codes for CASSRTGRHDEQYF. V is TRBV7-3 and J is TRBJ2-7; 8 bases map to TRBD1. V shed 6 bases and J 5 bases; nucleotides not matched to a gene: 9. From germline, CDR1 is SGHTA and CDR2 FQGTGA. The CDR3 runs to 14 residues.

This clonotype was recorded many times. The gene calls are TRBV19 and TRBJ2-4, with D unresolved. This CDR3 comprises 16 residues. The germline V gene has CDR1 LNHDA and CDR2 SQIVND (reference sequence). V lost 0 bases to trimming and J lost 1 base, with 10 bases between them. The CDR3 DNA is TGTGCCAGTAGTATAGAGGCAGGTAGGGCCAAAAACATTCAGTACTTC. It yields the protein CASSIEAGRAKNIQYF.

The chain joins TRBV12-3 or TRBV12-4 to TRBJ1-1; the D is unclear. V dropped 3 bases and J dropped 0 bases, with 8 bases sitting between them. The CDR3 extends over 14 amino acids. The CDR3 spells CASSFLTLNTEAFF. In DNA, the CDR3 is TGTGCCAGCAGTTTCCTCACTTTGAACACTGAAGCTTTCTTT.

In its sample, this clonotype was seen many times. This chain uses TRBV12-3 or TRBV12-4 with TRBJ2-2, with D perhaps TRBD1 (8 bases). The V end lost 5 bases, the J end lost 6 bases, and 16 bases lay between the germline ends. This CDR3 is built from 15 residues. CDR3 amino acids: CASSRTGRVAGELFF. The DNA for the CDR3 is TGTGCCAGCAGTCGGACAGGGAGGGTCGCCGGGGAGCTGTTTTTT.

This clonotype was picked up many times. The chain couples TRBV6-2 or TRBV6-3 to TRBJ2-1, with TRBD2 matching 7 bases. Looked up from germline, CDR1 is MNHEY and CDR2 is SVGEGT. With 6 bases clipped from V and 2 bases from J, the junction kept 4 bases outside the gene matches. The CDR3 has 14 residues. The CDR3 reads CASRGGVTYNEQFF. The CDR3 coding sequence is TGTGCCAGCAGGGGGGGGGTTACCTACAATGAGCAGTTCTTC.